This TCR beta chain was retrieved from a study of OX40 agonist ivuxolimab in advanced cancers. Generated by immunoSEQ multiplex PCR, the TCRdb table keeps only in-frame clones and is missing some. The table records 55,000 to 65,000 clones, about 88% of them present only once. The CDR3 has 14 amino acids. The germline V and J ends were trimmed by 2 bases and 5 bases, with 11 bases remaining between them. The germline V gene has CDR1 SGHTA and CDR2 FQGTGA. This receptor was identified in an adult with an advanced solid tumor such as melanoma, head and neck, liver or kidney cancer. Specimen: CD4+ or CD8+ T cells sorted from blood, collected in a trial of the OX40 agonist ivuxolimab. V gene TRBV7-3 combines with J gene TRBJ2-3; D gene unclear. CDR3 sequence reads: CASSLGGSRDTQYF. The CDR3 nucleotides are TGTGCCAGCAGCTTAGGTGGGTCAAGAGATACGCAGTATTTT.